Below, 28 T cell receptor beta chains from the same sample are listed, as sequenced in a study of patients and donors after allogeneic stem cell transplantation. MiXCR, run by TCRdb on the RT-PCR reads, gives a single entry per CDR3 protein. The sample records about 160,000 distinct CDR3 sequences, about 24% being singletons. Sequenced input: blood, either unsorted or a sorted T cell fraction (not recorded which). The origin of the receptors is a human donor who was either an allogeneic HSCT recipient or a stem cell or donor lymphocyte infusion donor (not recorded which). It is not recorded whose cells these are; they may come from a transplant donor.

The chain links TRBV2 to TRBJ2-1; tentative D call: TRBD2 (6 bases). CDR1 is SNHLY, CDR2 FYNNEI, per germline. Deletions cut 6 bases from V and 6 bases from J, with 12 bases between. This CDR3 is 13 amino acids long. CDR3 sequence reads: CASRRDWINEQFF. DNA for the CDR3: TGTGCCAGCAGGCGGGACTGGATCAATGAGCAGTTCTTC.

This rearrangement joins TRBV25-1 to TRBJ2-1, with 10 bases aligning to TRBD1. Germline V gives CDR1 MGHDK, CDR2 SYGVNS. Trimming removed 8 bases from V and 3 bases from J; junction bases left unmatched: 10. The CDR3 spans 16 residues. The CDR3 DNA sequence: TGTGCCAGCGAGGCCTTTGGGACAGGGGACTACAATGAGCAGTTCTTC. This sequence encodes CASEAFGTGDYNEQFF.

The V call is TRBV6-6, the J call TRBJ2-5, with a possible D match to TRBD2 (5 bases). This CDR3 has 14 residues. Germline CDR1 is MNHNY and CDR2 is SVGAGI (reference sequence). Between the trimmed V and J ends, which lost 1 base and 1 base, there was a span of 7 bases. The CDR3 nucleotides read TGTGCCAGCAGTTACTTCGGGGTCCAAGAGACCCAGTACTTC. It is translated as CASSYFGVQETQYF.

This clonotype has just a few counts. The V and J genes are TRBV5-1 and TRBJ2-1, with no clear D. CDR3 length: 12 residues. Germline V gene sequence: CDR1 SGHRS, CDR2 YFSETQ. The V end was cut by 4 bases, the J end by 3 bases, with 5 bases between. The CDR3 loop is CASSPHYNEQFF. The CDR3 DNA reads TGCGCCAGCAGCCCTCACTACAATGAGCAGTTCTTC. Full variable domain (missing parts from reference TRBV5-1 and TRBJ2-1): KAGVTQTPRYLIKTRGQQVTLSCSPISGHRSVSWYQQTPGQGLQFLFEYFSETQRNKGNFPGRFSGRQFSNSRSEMNVSTLELGDSALYLCASSPHYNEQFFGPGTRLTVL.

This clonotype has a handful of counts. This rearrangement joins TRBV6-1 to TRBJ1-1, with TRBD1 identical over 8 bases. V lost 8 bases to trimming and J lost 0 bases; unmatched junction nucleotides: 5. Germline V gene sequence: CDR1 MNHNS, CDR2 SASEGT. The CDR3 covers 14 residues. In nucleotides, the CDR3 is TGTGCCAGCCAGATACAGGGGGTGAACACTGAAGCTTTCTTT. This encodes CASQIQGVNTEAFF.

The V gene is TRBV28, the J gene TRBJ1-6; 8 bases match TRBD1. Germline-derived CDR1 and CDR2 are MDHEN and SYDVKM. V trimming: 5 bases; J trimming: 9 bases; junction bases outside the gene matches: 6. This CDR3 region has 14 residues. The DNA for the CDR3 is TGTGCCAGCAGTGTTCAGGGGGCGCGTTCACCCCTCCACTTT. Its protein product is CASSVQGARSPLHF. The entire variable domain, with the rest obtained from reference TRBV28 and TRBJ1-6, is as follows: DVKVTQSSRYLVKRTGEKVFLECVQDMDHENMFWYRQDPGLGLRLIYFSYDVKMKEKGDIPEGYSVSREKKERFSLILESASTNQTSMYLCASSVQGARSPLHFGNGTRLTVT.

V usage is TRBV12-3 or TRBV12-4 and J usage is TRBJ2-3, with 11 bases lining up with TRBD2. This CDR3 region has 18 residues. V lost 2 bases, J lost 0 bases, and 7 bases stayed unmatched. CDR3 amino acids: CASSLRLAGGSSTDTQYF. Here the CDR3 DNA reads TGTGCCAGCAGTTTAAGGCTAGCGGGGGGATCTAGCACAGATACGCAGTATTTT.

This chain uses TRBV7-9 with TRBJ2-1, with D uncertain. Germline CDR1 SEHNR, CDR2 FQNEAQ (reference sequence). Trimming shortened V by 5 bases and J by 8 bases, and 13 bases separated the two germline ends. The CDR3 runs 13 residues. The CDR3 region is CASSPLISHEQFF. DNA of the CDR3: TGTGCCAGCAGCCCCCTAATTTCGCATGAGCAGTTCTTC.

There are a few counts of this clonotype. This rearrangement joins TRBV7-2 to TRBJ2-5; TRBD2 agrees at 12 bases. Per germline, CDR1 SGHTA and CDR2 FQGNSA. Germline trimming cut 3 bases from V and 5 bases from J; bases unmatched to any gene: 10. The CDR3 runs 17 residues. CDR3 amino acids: CASSFKLAGGRRETQYF. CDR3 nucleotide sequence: TGTGCCAGCAGCTTTAAGCTAGCGGGGGGGCGACGGGAGACCCAGTACTTC.

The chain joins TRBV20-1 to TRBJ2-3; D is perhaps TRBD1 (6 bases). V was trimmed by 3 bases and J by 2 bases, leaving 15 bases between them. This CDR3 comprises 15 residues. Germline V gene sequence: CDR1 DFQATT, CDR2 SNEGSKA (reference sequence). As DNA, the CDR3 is TGCAGTGCTAGCGTCGCAGGGGTTTTCACAGATACGCAGTATTTT. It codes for CSASVAGVFTDTQYF.

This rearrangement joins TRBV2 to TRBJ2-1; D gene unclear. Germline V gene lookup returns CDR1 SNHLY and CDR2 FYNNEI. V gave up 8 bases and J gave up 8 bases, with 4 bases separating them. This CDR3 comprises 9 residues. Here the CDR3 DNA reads TGTGCCAGCTGGGATGAGCAGTTCTTC. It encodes CASWDEQFF.

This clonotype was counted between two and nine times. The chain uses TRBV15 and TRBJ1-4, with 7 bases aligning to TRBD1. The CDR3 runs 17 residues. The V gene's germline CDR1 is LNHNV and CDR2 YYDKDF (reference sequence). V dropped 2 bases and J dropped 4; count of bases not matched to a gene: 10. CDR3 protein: CATSRRGWGQSNEKLFF. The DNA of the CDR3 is TGTGCCACCAGCAGACGCGGGTGGGGACAGAGTAATGAAAAACTGTTTTTT.

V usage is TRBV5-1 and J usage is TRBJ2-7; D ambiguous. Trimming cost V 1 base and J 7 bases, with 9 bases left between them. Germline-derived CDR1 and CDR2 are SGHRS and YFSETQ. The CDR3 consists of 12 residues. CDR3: CASSLNRWEQYF. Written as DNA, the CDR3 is TGCGCCAGCAGCTTGAACAGATGGGAGCAGTACTTC.

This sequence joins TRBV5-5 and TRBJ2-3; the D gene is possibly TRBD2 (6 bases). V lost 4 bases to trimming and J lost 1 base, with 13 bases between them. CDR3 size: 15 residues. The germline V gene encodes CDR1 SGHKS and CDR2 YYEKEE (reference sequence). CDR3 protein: CASSLRDFRTDTQYF. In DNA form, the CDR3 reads TGTGCCAGCAGCCTCCGGGACTTCCGCACAGATACGCAGTATTTT.

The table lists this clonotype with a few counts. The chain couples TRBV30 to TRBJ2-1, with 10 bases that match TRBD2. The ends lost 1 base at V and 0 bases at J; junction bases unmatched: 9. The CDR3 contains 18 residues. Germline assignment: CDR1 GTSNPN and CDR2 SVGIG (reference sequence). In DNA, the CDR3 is TGTGCCTGGAGTGGGTTAGCGGGGGGCCGAAGCTCCTACAATGAGCAGTTCTTC. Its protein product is CAWSGLAGGRSSYNEQFF. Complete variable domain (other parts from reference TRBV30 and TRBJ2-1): SQTIHQWPATLVQPVGSPLSLECTVEGTSNPNLYWYRQAAGRGLQLLFYSVGIGQISSEVPQNLSASRPQDRQFILSSKKLLLSDSGFYLCAWSGLAGGRSSYNEQFFGPGTRLTVL.

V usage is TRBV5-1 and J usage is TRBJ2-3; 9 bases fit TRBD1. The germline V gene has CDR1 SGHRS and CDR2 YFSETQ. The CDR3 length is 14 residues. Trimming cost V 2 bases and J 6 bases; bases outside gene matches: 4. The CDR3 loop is CASSLGTGLDTQYF. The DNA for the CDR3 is TGCGCCAGCAGCTTAGGGACAGGGTTGGATACGCAGTATTTT.

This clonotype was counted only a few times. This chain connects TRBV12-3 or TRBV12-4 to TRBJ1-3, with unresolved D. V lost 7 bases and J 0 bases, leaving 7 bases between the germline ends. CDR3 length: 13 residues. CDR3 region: CASTGRSGNTIYF. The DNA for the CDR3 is TGTGCCAGCACAGGACGCTCTGGAAACACCATATATTTT.

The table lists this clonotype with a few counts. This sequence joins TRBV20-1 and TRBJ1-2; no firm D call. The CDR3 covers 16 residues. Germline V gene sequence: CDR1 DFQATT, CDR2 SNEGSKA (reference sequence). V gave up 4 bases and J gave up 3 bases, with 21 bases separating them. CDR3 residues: CSAIRPENGRDYGYTF. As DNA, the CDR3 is TGCAGTGCTATAAGGCCCGAAAACGGTCGGGACTATGGCTACACCTTC.

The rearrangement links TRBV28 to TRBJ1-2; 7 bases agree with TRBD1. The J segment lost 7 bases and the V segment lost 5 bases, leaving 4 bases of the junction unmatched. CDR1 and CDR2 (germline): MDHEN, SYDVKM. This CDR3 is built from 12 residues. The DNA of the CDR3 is TGTGCCAGCAGTGAAGGGGGCTCTGGCTACACCTTC. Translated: CASSEGGSGYTF.

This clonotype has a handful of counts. The DNA for the CDR3 is TGTGCCAGCAGCTTAAATCGCGGGGGTCACAATGAGCAGTTCTTC. Amino acid sequence: CASSLNRGGHNEQFF. The rearrangement links TRBV7-9 to TRBJ2-1; 7 nucleotides agree with TRBD2. Trimming at V came to 2 bases and at J to 5 bases, leaving 6 bases not matched to a gene. The germline gives CDR1 SEHNR, CDR2 FQNEAQ (reference sequence). This CDR3 spans 15 amino acids. The full variable domain, its missing parts supplied by reference TRBV7-9 and TRBJ2-1, is DTGVSQNPRHKITKRGQNVTFRCDPISEHNRLYWYRQTLGQGPEFLTYFQNEAQLEKSRLLSDRFSAERPKGSFSTLEIQRTEQGDSAMYLCASSLNRGGHNEQFFGPGTRLTVL.

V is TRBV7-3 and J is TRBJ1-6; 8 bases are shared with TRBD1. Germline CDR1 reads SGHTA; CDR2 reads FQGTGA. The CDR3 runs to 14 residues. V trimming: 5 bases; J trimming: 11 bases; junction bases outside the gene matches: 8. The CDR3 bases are TGTGCCAGCAGCACCGGACAGGGATCTGCACCCCTCCACTTT. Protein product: CASSTGQGSAPLHF.

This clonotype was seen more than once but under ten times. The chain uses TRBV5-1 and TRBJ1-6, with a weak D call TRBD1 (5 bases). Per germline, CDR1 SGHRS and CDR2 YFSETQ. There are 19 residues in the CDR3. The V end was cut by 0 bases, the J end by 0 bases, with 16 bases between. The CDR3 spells CASSLGQLEHYSYNSPLHF. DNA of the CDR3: TGCGCCAGCAGCTTGGGACAGCTCGAGCATTACTCCTATAATTCACCCCTCCACTTT.

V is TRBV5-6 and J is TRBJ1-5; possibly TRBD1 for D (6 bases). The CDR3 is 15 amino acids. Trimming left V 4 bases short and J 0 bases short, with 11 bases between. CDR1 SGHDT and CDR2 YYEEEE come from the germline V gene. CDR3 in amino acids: CASSLDRYSNQPQHF. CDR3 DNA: TGTGCCAGCAGCCTGGACAGATATAGCAATCAGCCCCAGCATTTT.

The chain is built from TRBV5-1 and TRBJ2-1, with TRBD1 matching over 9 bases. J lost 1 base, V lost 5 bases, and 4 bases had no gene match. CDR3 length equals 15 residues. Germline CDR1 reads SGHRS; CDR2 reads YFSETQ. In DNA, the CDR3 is TGCGCCAGCAGTTGGGGACAGGGTTCCTACAATGAGCAGTTCTTC. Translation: CASSWGQGSYNEQFF.

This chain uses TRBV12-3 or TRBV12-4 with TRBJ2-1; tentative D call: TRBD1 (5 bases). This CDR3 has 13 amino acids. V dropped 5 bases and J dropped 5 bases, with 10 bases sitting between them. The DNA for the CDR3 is TGTGCCAGCAGTATGGACAAAAACAATGAGCAGTTCTTC. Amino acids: CASSMDKNNEQFF.

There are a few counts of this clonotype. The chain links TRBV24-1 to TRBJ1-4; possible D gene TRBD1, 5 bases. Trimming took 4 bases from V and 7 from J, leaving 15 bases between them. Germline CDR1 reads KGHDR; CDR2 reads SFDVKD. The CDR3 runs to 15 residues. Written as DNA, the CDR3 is TGTGCCACCAGTGACCCCGGACATTCTGGTGAAAAACTGTTTTTT. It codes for CATSDPGHSGEKLFF.

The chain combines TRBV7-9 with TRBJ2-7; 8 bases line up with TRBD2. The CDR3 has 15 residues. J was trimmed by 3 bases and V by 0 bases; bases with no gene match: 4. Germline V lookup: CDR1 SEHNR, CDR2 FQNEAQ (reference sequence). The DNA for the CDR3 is TGTGCCAGCAGCTTAGCCCTAGCGGGCCACTACGAGCAGTACTTC. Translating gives CASSLALAGHYEQYF.

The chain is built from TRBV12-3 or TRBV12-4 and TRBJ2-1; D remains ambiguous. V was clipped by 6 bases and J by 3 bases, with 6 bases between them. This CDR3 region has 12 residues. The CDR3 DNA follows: TGTGCCAGCAGCCCGGACTACAATGAGCAGTTCTTC. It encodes CASSPDYNEQFF.